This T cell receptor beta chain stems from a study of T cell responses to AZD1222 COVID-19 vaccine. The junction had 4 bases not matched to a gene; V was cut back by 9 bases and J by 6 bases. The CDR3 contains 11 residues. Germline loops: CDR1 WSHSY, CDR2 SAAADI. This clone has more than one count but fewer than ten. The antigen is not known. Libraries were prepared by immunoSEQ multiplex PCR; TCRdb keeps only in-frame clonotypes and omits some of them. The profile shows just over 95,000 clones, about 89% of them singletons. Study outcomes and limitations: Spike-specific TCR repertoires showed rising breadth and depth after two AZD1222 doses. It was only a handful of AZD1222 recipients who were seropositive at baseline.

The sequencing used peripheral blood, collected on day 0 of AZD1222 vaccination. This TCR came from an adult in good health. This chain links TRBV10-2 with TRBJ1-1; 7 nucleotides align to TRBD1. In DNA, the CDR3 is TGCGCCAGTTCAGGGGGTGCTGAAGCTTTCTTT. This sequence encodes CASSGGAEAFF.